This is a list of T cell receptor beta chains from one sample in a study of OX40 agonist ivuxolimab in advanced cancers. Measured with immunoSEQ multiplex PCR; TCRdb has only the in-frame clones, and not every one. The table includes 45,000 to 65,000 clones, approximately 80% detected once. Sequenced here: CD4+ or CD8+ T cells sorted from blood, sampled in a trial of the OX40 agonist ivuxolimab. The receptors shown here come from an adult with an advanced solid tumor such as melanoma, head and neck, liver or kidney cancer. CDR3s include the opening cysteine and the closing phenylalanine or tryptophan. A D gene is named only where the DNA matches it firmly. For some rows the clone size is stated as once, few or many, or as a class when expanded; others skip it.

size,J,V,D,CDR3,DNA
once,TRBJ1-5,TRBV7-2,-,CASSFEGSRNQPQHF,TGTGCCAGCAGCTTTGAGGGTTCACGCAATCAGCCCCAGCATTTT
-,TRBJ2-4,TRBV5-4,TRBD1,CASSLSQGETKNIQYF,TGTGCCAGCAGCTTGAGTCAGGGGGAGACCAAAAACATTCAGTACTTC
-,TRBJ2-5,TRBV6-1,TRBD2,CASSGTGLAGRETQYF,TGTGCCAGCAGTGGGACGGGACTAGCGGGACGAGAGACCCAGTACTTC
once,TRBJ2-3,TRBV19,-,CASSMGSGTDTQYF,TGTGCCAGTAGTATGGGTTCGGGCACAGATACGCAGTATTTT
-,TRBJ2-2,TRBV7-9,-,CASSLGQNTGELFF,TGTGCCAGCAGCTTAGGACAGAACACCGGGGAGCTGTTTTTT
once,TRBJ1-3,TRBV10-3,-,CATLESSGNTIYF,TGTGCCACCTTAGAGAGCTCTGGAAACACCATATATTTT
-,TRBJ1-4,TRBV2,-,CASSEAGSTTNEKLFF,TGTGCCAGCAGTGAAGCAGGAAGTACAACTAATGAAAAACTGTTTTTT
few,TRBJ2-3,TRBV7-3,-,CASKLAASTDTQYF,TGTGCCAGCAAACTAGCCGCCAGCACAGATACGCAGTATTTT
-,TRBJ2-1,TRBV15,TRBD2,CATIDDAGGPYNEQFF,TGTGCCACCATAGACGATGCGGGGGGACCCTACAATGAGCAGTTCTTC
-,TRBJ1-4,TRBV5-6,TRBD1,CASSFTGGGEKLFF,TGTGCCAGCAGCTTTACAGGGGGCGGGGAAAAACTGTTTTTT
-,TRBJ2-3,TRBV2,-,CASSEVGGGTDTQYF,TGTGCCAGCAGTGAGGTCGGGGGAGGCACAGATACACAGTATTTT
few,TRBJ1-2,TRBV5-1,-,CASSLASNYGYTF,TGCGCCAGCAGCCTGGCATCGAACTATGGCTACACCTTC
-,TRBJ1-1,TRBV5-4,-,CASRFLQGESTEAFF,TGTGCCAGCAGGTTCTTACAGGGAGAGAGTACTGAAGCTTTCTTT
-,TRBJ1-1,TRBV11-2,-,CASSLDVGQGTEAFF,TGTGCCAGCAGCTTAGATGTAGGGCAGGGCACTGAAGCTTTCTTT